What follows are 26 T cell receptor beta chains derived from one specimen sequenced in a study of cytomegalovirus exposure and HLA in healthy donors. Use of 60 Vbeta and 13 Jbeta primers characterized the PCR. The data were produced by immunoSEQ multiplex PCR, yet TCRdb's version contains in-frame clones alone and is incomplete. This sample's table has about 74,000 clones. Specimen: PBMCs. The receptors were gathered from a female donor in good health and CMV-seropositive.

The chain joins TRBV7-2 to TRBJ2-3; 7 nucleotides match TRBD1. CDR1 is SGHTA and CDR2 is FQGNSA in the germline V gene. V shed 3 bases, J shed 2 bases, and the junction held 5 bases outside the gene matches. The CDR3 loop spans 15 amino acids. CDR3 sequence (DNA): TGTGCCAGCAGCTTGCACGGGACAGACACAGATACGCAGTATTTT. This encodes CASSLHGTDTDTQYF.

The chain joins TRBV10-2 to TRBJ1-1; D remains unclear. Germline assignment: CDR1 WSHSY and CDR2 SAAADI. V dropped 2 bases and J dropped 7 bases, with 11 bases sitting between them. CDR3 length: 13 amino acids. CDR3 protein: CASSESQRDEAFF. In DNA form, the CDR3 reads TGCGCCAGCAGTGAGAGCCAAAGAGATGAAGCTTTCTTT.

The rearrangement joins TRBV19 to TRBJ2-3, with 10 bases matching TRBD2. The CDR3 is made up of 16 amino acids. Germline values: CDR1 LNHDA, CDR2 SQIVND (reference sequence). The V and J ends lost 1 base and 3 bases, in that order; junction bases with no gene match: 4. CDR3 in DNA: TGTGCCAGTAGTATAGGTGGTAGCGGGAGGACAGATACGCAGTATTTT. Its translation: CASSIGGSGRTDTQYF.

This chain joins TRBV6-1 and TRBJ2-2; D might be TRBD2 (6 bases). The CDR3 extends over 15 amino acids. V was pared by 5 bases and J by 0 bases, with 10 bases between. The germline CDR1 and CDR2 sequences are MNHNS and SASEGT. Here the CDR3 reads CASSKGTANTGELFF. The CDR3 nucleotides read TGTGCCAGCAGTAAAGGGACTGCGAACACCGGGGAGCTGTTTTTT.

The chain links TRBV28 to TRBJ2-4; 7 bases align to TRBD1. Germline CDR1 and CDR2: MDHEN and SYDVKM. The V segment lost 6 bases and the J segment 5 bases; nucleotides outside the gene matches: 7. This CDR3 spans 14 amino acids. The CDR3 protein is CASSQTGKQNIQYF. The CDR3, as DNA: TGTGCCAGCAGCCAGACAGGGAAGCAAAACATTCAGTACTTC.

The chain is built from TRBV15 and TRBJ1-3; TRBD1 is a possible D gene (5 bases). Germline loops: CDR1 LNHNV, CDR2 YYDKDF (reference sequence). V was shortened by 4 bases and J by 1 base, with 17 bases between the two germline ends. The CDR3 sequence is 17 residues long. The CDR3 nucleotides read TGTGCCACCAGCACCTATGCAGGGTTAACTTCTGGAAACACCATATATTTT. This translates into CATSTYAGLTSGNTIYF.

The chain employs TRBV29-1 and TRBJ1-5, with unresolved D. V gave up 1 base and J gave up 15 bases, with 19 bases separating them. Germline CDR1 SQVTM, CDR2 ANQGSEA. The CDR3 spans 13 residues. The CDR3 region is CSVEVDQGAGRHF. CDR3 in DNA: TGCAGCGTTGAAGTGGACCAAGGCGCGGGGAGGCATTTT.

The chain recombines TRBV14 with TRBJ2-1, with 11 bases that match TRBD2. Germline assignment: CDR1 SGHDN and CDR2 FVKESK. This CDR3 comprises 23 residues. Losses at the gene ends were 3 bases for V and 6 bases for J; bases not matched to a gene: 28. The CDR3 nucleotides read TGTGCCAGCAGCCATGATCAACAGGAGCTGACTAGCGGGACAGCAAAGGTCCGCAATGAGCAGTTCTTC. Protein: CASSHDQQELTSGTAKVRNEQFF.

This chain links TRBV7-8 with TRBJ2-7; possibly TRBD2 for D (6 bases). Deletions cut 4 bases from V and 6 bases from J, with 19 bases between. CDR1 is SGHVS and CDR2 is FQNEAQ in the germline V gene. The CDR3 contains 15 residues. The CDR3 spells CASSSGLYTNGEQYF. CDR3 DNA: TGTGCCAGCAGCTCGGGACTCTATACCAATGGCGAGCAGTACTTC.

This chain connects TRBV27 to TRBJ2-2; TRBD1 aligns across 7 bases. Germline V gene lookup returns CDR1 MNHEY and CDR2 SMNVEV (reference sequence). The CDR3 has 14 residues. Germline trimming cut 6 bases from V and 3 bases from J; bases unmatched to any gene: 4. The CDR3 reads CASRPQGYTGELFF. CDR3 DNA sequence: TGTGCCAGCAGACCACAGGGGTACACCGGGGAGCTGTTTTTT.

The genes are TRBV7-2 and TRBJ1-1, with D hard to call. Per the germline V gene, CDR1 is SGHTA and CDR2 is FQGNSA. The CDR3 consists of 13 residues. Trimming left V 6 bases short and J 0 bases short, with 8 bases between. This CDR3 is CASRQSMNTEAFF. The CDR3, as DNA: TGTGCCAGCAGACAGTCCATGAACACTGAAGCTTTCTTT.

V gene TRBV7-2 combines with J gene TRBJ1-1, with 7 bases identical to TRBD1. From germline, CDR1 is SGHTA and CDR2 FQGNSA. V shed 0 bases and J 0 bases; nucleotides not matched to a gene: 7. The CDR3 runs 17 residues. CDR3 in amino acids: CASSLAGGGLMNTEAFF. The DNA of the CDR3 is TGTGCCAGCAGCTTAGCAGGAGGGGGCCTTATGAACACTGAAGCTTTCTTT.

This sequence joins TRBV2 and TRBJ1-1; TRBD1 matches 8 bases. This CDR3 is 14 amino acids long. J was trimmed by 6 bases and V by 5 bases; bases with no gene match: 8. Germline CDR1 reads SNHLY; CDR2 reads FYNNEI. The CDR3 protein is CASSQDRVWPEAFF. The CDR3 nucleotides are TGTGCCAGCAGTCAGGACAGGGTTTGGCCTGAAGCTTTCTTT.

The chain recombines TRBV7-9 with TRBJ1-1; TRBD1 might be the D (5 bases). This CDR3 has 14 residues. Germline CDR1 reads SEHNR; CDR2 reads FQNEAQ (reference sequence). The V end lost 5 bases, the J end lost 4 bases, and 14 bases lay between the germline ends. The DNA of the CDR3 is TGTGCCAGCAGCCGAGATCCGGGGGGCACTGAAGCTTTCTTT. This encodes CASSRDPGGTEAFF.

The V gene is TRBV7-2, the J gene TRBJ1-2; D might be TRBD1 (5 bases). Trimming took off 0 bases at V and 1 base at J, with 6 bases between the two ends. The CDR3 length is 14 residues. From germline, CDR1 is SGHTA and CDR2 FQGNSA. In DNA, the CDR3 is TGTGCCAGCAGCTTAGCAGGGGTTAACTATGGCTACACCTTC. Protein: CASSLAGVNYGYTF.

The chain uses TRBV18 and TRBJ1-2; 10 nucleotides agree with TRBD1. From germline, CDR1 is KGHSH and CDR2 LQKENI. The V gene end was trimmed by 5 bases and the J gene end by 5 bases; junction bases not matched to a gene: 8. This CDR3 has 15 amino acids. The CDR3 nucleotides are TGTGCCAGCTCAACACGACAGGGGGCAGGGTATGGCTACACCTTC. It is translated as CASSTRQGAGYGYTF.

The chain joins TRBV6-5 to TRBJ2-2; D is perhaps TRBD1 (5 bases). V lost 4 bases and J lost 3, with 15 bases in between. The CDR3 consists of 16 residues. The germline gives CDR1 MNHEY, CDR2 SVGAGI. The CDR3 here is CASSSGHFRDTGELFF. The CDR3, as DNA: TGTGCCAGCAGTTCTGGACACTTTCGGGACACCGGGGAGCTGTTTTTT.

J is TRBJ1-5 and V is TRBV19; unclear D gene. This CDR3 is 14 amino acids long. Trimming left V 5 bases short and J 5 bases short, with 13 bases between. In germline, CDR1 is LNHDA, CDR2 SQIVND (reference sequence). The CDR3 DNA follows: TGTGCCAGTAGTCCCCCTCGAGTGGATCAGCCCCAGCATTTT. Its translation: CASSPPRVDQPQHF.

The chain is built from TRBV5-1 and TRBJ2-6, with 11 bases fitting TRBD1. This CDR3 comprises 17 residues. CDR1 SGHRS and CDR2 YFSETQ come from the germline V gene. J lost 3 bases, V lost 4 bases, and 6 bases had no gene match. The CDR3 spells CASSSGQGAGGANVLTF. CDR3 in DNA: TGCGCCAGCAGCAGTGGACAGGGGGCTGGTGGGGCCAACGTCCTGACTTTC.

CDR3 protein: CSVHDTGKAWQFF. In DNA form, the CDR3 reads TGCAGCGTCCATGATACAGGAAAGGCTTGGCAGTTCTTC. The rearrangement joins TRBV29-1 to TRBJ2-1; TRBD1 is a possible D gene (5 bases). The CDR3 contains 13 residues. Trimming took 6 bases from V and 12 from J, leaving 21 bases between them. Germline V gene lookup returns CDR1 SQVTM and CDR2 ANQGSEA.

Written as DNA, the CDR3 is TGCGCCAGCAGCCCCATTGCGGCCGGGGAGCTGTTTTTT. Translating it yields CASSPIAAGELFF. J is TRBJ2-2 and V is TRBV4-3; D remains unclear. Trimming cost V 4 bases and J 6 bases, with 9 bases left between them. CDR3 length equals 13 residues. Per germline, CDR1 LGHNA and CDR2 YSLEER.

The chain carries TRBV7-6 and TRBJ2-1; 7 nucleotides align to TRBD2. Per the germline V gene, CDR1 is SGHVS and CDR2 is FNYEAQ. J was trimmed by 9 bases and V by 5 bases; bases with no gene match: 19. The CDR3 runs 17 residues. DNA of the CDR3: TGTGCCAGCAGCCGAGAAGGCGGGAGCATCGGCAAGAGTGAGCAGTTCTTC. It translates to CASSREGGSIGKSEQFF. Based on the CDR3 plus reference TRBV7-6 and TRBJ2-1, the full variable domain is GAGVSQSPRYKVTKRGQDVALRCDPISGHVSLYWYRQALGQGPEFLTYFNYEAQQDKSGLPNDRFSAERPEGSISTLTIQRTEQRDSAMYRCASSREGGSIGKSEQFFGPGTRLTVL.

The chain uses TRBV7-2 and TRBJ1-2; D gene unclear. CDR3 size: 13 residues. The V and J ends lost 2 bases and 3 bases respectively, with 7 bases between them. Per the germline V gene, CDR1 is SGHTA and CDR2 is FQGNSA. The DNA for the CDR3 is TGTGCCAGCAGCTTAATGGGAGACTATGGCTACACCTTC. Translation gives CASSLMGDYGYTF.

The CDR3 loop is CASSHRHQETQYF. CDR3 bases: TGTGCCAGCAGTCACAGGCATCAAGAGACCCAGTACTTC. The J gene is TRBJ2-5, the V gene TRBV6-6, with D tentatively TRBD1 (5 bases). V dropped 5 bases and J dropped 2 bases, with 9 bases sitting between them. The germline gives CDR1 MNHNY, CDR2 SVGAGI (reference sequence). The CDR3 spans 13 residues.

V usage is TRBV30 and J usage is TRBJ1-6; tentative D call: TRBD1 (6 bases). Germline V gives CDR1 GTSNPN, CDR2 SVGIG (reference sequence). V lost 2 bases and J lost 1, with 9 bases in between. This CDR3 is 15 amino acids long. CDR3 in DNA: TGTGCCTGGAGTACAGGGTTTTCCTATAATTCACCCCTCCACTTT. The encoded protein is CAWSTGFSYNSPLHF.

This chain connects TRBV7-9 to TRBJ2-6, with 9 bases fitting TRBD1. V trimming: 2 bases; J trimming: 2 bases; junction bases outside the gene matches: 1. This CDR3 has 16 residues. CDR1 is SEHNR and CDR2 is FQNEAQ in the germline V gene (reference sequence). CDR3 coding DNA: TGTGCCAGCAGCTTAAGACAGGGGGCTGGGGCCAACGTCCTGACTTTC. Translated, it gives CASSLRQGAGANVLTF.